This TCR beta chain was identified in a study of T cell changes during pregnancy in multiple sclerosis. The CDR3 loop spans 16 amino acids. The trim removed 10 bases at V and 5 bases at J, leaving 18 bases unmatched. CDR1 is MNHNY, CDR2 SVGAGI, per germline (reference sequence). Here immunoSEQ multiplex PCR was the method, and the copy in TCRdb shows in-frame clones only, minus some. In the table there are approximately 130,000 clones, 90% to 98% of which are singletons. This clonotype was sampled from a female donor with multiple sclerosis, enrolled in a pregnancy study. The sequencing used peripheral blood, collected after pregnancy. The chain carries TRBV6-6 and TRBJ1-2; 8 nucleotides line up with TRBD1. The CDR3 loop reads CATQPPRQGTSYGYTF. DNA for the CDR3: TGTGCCACCCAACCGCCTCGACAGGGGACCAGTTATGGCTACACCTTC.